This T cell receptor beta chain was profiled in a study of blood T cell repertoires in COVID-19. Study in general: Researchers got acute and convalescent COVID-19 samples from the United States, Italy and Spain. PBMCs, B-cell-depleted T cells, or T cells provided the cDNA or gDNA that made up the material.

Authors' analysis steps: Amplification of reference gene primers provided the estimated nucleated cell counts. Profiling relied on immunoSEQ multiplex PCR, and the TCRdb table lists in-frame clones only, not all of them. V, J and clone size reflect that table, while D and trimming were determined from the DNA. Of about 160,000 clones listed, about 90% are singletons. It was during active infection that Seattle patients were enrolled and then longitudinally followed. The source of this sequence is a young man with COVID-19, enrolled during active disease. The sample taken for sequencing was peripheral blood.

CDR3 sequence: CASSLVFLAQPDTQYF. Written as DNA, the CDR3 is TGTGCCAGCAGTTTAGTTTTTCTAGCGCAGCCAGATACGCAGTATTTT. The chain recombines TRBV27 with TRBJ2-3, with TRBD2 as a possible D gene (6 bases). V was clipped by 2 bases and J by 4 bases, with 16 bases between them. This CDR3 spans 16 amino acids. Germline V gives CDR1 MNHEY, CDR2 SMNVEV (reference sequence).